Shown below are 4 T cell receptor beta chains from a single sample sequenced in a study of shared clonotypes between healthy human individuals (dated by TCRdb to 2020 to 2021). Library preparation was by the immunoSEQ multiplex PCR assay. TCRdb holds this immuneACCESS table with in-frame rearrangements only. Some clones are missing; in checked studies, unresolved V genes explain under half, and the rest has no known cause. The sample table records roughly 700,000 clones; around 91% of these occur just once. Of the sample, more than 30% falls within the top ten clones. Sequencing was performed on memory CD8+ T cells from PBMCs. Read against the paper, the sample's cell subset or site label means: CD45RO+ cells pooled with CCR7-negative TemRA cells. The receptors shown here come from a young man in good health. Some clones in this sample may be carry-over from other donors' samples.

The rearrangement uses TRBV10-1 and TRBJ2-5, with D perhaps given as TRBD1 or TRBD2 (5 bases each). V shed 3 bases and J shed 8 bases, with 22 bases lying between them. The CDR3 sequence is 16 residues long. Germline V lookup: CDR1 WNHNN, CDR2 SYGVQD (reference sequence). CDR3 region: CASSDRVRAERGTQYF. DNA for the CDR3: TGCGCCAGCAGTGATAGGGTAAGAGCGGAGAGGGGAACCCAGTACTTC.

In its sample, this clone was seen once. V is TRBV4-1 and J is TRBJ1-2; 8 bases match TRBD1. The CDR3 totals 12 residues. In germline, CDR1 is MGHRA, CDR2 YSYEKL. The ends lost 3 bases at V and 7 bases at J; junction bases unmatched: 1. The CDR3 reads CASSQGQVGYTF. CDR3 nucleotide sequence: TGCGCCAGCAGCCAGGGACAGGTTGGCTACACCTTC.

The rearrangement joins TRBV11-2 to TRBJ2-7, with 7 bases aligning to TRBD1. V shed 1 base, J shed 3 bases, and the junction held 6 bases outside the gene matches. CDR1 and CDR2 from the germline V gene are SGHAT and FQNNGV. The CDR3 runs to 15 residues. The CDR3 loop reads CASSLARGQHYEQYF. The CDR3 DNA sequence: TGTGCCAGCAGCTTAGCGAGGGGGCAACACTACGAGCAGTACTTC.

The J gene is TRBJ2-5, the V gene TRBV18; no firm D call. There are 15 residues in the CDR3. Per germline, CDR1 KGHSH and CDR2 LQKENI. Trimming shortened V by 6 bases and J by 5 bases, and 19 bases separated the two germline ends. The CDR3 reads CASSLTTSVWETQYF. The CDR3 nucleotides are TGTGCCAGCTCCCTTACCACATCCGTGTGGGAGACCCAGTACTTC. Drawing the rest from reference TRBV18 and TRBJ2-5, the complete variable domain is NAGVMQNPRHLVRRRGQEARLRCSPMKGHSHVYWYRQLPEEGLKFMVYLQKENIIDESGMPKERFSAEFPKEGPSILRIQQVVRGDSAAYFCASSLTTSVWETQYFGPGTRLLVL.